A single sample gave rise to the 15 T cell receptor beta chains below, sequenced in a study of CD8+CD57+ T cells in acquired aplastic anemia. Sequenced patients had shown CD8+CD57+ cell expansion by flow cytometry. Genomic DNA provided the template from which TCR beta VDJ and CDR3 profiles were obtained. A single record per CDR3 protein comes from TCRdb applying MiXCR to the reads. Among about 160,000 distinct CDR3 sequences, around 75% were seen once, and the ten largest hold 40% to 55%. The sequencing input was sorted CD4+, CD8+, or CD8+CD57+ T cells (not recorded which) from PBMCs. These receptors were obtained from a human donor with aplastic anemia.

As DNA, the CDR3 is TGCAGCGTTGAAGCCCCAGGAGAAACTTATGGCTACACCTTC. Translated: CSVEAPGETYGYTF. This chain uses TRBV29-1 with TRBJ1-2; no definite D call. V was clipped by 1 base and J by 5 bases, with 14 bases between them. The CDR3 sequence is 14 residues long. Germline CDR1 SQVTM, CDR2 ANQGSEA.

The chain recombines TRBV9 with TRBJ2-3; 9 positions match TRBD2. The germline gives CDR1 SGDLS, CDR2 YYNGEE. V shed 3 bases and J 4 bases; nucleotides not matched to a gene: 6. This CDR3 is built from 15 residues. The CDR3 nucleotides are TGTGCCAGCAGCGCAGGGGGACTAGCCCCAGATACGCAGTATTTT. As protein: CASSAGGLAPDTQYF.

This clonotype appeared a single time. This chain uses TRBV6-1 with TRBJ1-5, with 7 bases aligning to TRBD1. V was pared by 5 bases and J by 4 bases, with 8 bases of the junction left unmatched. CDR1 is MNHNS and CDR2 is SASEGT in the germline V gene. The CDR3 consists of 15 residues. The DNA for the CDR3 is TGTGCCAGCAGTTGGACAGGTGGTTATAATCAGCCCCAGCATTTT. This gives the protein CASSWTGGYNQPQHF.

This sequence joins TRBV19 and TRBJ1-2; 10 nucleotides align to TRBD1. V lost 4 bases to trimming and J lost 6 bases; unmatched junction nucleotides: 8. The CDR3 contains 15 residues. Per the germline V gene, CDR1 is LNHDA and CDR2 is SQIVND (reference sequence). The CDR3 nucleotides read TGTGCCAGTAGTAAAAGCCCGGGACAGGGGCATGGCTACACCTTC. Residues: CASSKSPGQGHGYTF.

The DNA for the CDR3 is TGCAGTGCTAGACACCCTTCCGGGGCCAACGTCCTGACTTTC. It encodes CSARHPSGANVLTF. The rearrangement joins TRBV20-1 to TRBJ2-6; D uncertain. The CDR3 length is 14 residues. V gave up 2 bases and J gave up 4 bases, with 9 bases separating them. Germline V CDR1 and CDR2: DFQATT, SNEGSKA (reference sequence).

The chain carries TRBV4-1 and TRBJ2-3, with unresolved D. Per the germline V gene, CDR1 is MGHRA and CDR2 is YSYEKL. This CDR3 contains 18 residues. V shed 3 bases and J shed 2 bases, with 21 bases lying between them. This chain's CDR3 is CASSHPNPPQPITDTQYF. Written as DNA, the CDR3 is TGCGCCAGCAGCCACCCAAACCCGCCCCAACCTATCACAGATACGCAGTATTTT.

In this sample, this clonotype turned up a few times. The V call is TRBV7-3, the J call TRBJ1-1; 8 bases agree with TRBD1. Germline lookup yields CDR1 SGHTA and CDR2 FQGTGA. J was trimmed by 1 base and V by 2 bases; bases with no gene match: 0. This CDR3 has 14 amino acids. CDR3 sequence: CASSLQGANTEAFF. CDR3 in DNA: TGTGCCAGCAGCTTACAGGGGGCGAACACTGAAGCTTTCTTT.

CDR3 in amino acids: CASSSDRGTNTQYF. CDR3 bases: TGTGCCAGCAGTTCGGACAGGGGCACGAATACGCAGTATTTT. The gene calls are TRBV5-5 and TRBJ2-3, with 9 positions matching TRBD1. The V gene end was trimmed by 5 bases and the J gene end by 7 bases; junction bases not matched to a gene: 8. The CDR3 length is 14 residues. Germline V gene data show CDR1 as SGHKS and CDR2 as YYEKEE (reference sequence).

The V gene is TRBV5-4, the J gene TRBJ2-7; 7 bases agree with TRBD2. Looked up from germline, CDR1 is SGHNT and CDR2 is YYREEE (reference sequence). V gave up 2 bases and J gave up 0 bases; unmatched junction bases: 2. The CDR3 length is 14 residues. CDR3 nucleotides: TGTGCCAGCAGCTTCGGGACTAACTCCTACGAGCAGTACTTC. Protein product: CASSFGTNSYEQYF.

The chain couples TRBV10-3 to TRBJ2-3, with 7 bases fitting TRBD1. Germline V lookup: CDR1 ENHRY, CDR2 SYGVKD. The CDR3 spans 16 residues. The V segment lost 10 bases and the J segment 2 bases; nucleotides outside the gene matches: 15. The CDR3 is CASSRIRQGFTDTQYF. The CDR3 DNA reads as TGTGCCAGCAGCCGCATTCGACAGGGCTTCACAGATACGCAGTATTTT.

The gene calls are TRBV24-1 and TRBJ1-5; D is unclear. CDR1 KGHDR and CDR2 SFDVKD come from the germline V gene. CDR3 length: 14 residues. V shed 3 bases and J shed 7 bases, with 12 bases lying between them. The CDR3 DNA sequence: TGTGCCACCAGTGATCCGGCAGAGCGGCAGCCCCAGCATTTT. Amino acid sequence: CATSDPAERQPQHF.

V gene TRBV9 combines with J gene TRBJ1-1; D is possibly TRBD1 (5 bases). V lost 3 bases to trimming and J lost 3 bases, with 15 bases between them. CDR1 and CDR2 from the germline V gene are SGDLS and YYNGEE. CDR3 length equals 15 residues. The CDR3 coding sequence is TGTGCCAGCAGCGGGGGCACGGGAGTTTACACTGAAGCTTTCTTT. Encoded protein: CASSGGTGVYTEAFF.

This chain joins TRBV25-1 and TRBJ2-3, with 9 bases identical to TRBD1. Trimming at V came to 2 bases and at J to 3 bases, leaving 6 bases not matched to a gene. The CDR3 runs to 16 residues. The germline gives CDR1 MGHDK, CDR2 SYGVNS. The CDR3 is CASSEGVQGATDTQYF. As DNA, the CDR3 is TGTGCCAGCAGTGAAGGAGTACAGGGGGCGACAGATACGCAGTATTTT.

The chain carries TRBV29-1 and TRBJ2-3; D gene uncertain. CDR1 is SQVTM and CDR2 is ANQGSEA in the germline V gene. Trimming took off 3 bases at V and 5 bases at J, with 9 bases between the two ends. CDR3 size: 12 residues. CDR3 residues: CSVDLPGDTQYF. The CDR3 coding sequence is TGCAGCGTTGATCTCCCAGGAGATACGCAGTATTTT.

The chain joins TRBV7-6 to TRBJ2-3; 8 bases are a match to TRBD2. The germline CDR1 and CDR2 sequences are SGHVS and FNYEAQ. The CDR3 runs to 15 residues. V was pared by 7 bases and J by 5 bases, with 11 bases of the junction left unmatched. CDR3 amino acids: CASTNLRGGVDTQYF. The DNA of the CDR3 is TGTGCCAGCACCAACCTCCGGGGGGGAGTAGATACGCAGTATTTT.